The 10 T cell receptor beta chains below come from one sample, sequenced in a study of cytomegalovirus exposure and HLA in healthy donors. A multiplex PCR was run with 60 Vbeta primers and 13 Jbeta primers. Sequencing used immunoSEQ multiplex PCR; TCRdb keeps in-frame clones, though not all of them. The data hold 150,000 to 180,000 clones, with roughly 79% observed a single time. Input material: PBMCs. The receptors stem from a man aged 18 to 30 in good health and CMV-seronegative.

V is TRBV11-2 and J is TRBJ1-1; 7 bases match TRBD1. The CDR3 is 19 residues long. The V segment lost 0 bases and the J segment 1 base; nucleotides outside the gene matches: 14. The germline V gene has CDR1 SGHAT and CDR2 FQNNGV. This chain's CDR3 is CASSLDGLTYRGSNTEAFF. The CDR3 region has the DNA TGTGCCAGCAGCTTAGATGGCCTAACCTACAGGGGTTCGAACACTGAAGCTTTCTTT.

This clone was observed a single time. A junction boundary mismatches the germline segment, possibly from a read error. The gene calls are TRBV7-2 and TRBJ2-3, with 11 bases identical to TRBD2. The CDR3 runs 15 residues. CDR1 and CDR2 from the germline V gene are SGHTA and FQGNSA. CDR3: CASRLAGGQTDTQYF. DNA for the CDR3: TGTGCCAGCAGATTAGCGGGGGGGCAGACAGATACGCAGTATTTT.

The CDR3, as DNA: TGCGCCAGCAGTGAGGGGACAGTCCTCACAGATACGCAGTATTTT. This translates into CASSEGTVLTDTQYF. The chain uses TRBV10-1 and TRBJ2-3, with 7 bases identical to TRBD1. This CDR3 has 15 residues. Germline V CDR1 and CDR2: WNHNN, SYGVQD (reference sequence). The trim removed 2 bases at V and 2 bases at J, leaving 4 bases unmatched.

V gene TRBV27 combines with J gene TRBJ1-2; the D gene is possibly TRBD1 (5 bases). Deletions cut 4 bases from V and 8 bases from J, with 17 bases between. This CDR3 has 14 residues. CDR1 is MNHEY, CDR2 SMNVEV, per germline (reference sequence). CDR3 residues: CASSSTERRGGYTF. The CDR3 nucleotides are TGTGCCAGCAGTTCTACGGAAAGGAGGGGCGGCTACACCTTC.

The chain has TRBV7-8 and TRBJ2-5; TRBD1 aligns across 10 bases. There are 18 residues in the CDR3. The V gene's germline CDR1 is SGHVS and CDR2 FQNEAQ. The ends lost 5 bases at V and 7 bases at J; junction bases unmatched: 19. The CDR3 nucleotides are TGTGCCAGCAGCATGAGTTGGGGACAGGGGACTAGTAGGGGGACCCAGTACTTC. Protein product: CASSMSWGQGTSRGTQYF.

This chain joins TRBV7-9 and TRBJ1-3; D not resolved. The CDR3 runs to 13 residues. Germline CDR1 and CDR2: SEHNR and FQNEAQ (reference sequence). V lost 7 bases, J lost 2 bases, and 9 bases lay in between. The CDR3: CASTGRPGNTIYF. DNA for the CDR3: TGTGCCAGCACCGGGAGACCTGGAAACACCATATATTTT.

The CDR3 region is CASSLRGTSGANEQFF. The CDR3 DNA follows: TGTGCCAGCAGCTTAAGAGGGACTAGCGGGGCGAATGAGCAGTTCTTC. The V call is TRBV7-8, the J call TRBJ2-1; TRBD2 aligns across 13 bases. The J segment lost 7 bases and the V segment lost 2 bases, leaving 5 bases of the junction unmatched. Germline-derived CDR1 and CDR2 are SGHVS and FQNEAQ. The CDR3 covers 16 residues. The complete variable domain, with remaining parts taken from reference TRBV7-8 and TRBJ2-1, reads GAGVSQSPRYKVAKRGQDVALRCDPISGHVSLFWYQQALGQGPEFLTYFQNEAQLDKSGLPSDRFFAERPEGSVSTLKIQRTQQEDSAVYLCASSLRGTSGANEQFFGPGTRLTVL.

This rearrangement joins TRBV28 to TRBJ2-3; D is unresolved. Trimming stripped 5 bases from V and 1 base from J, with 10 bases between. The CDR3 length is 14 residues. Germline CDR1 and CDR2: MDHEN and SYDVKM. For the CDR3, the DNA is TGTGCCAGCAGTGATCAGTCACGCACAGATACGCAGTATTTT. Translated: CASSDQSRTDTQYF.

The CDR3 region has the DNA TGTGCCAGCAGCCCGGGTAGGGACAGACTCACAGATACGCAGTATTTT. This codes for CASSPGRDRLTDTQYF. The chain is built from TRBV5-4 and TRBJ2-3; TRBD1 matches 7 bases. Trimming removed 4 bases from V and 2 bases from J; junction bases left unmatched: 10. The CDR3 is 16 residues long. The germline CDR1 and CDR2 sequences are SGHNT and YYREEE (reference sequence).

Only a few counts were recorded for this clone. The V and J genes are TRBV6-6 and TRBJ2-2; D is possibly TRBD1 (6 bases). CDR1 is MNHNY and CDR2 is SVGAGI in the germline V gene (reference sequence). V was trimmed by 4 bases and J by 4 bases, leaving 13 bases between them. This CDR3 region has 15 residues. In DNA, the CDR3 is TGTGCCAGCAGTTCCACCCCAGGGGCCACCGGGGAGCTGTTTTTT. Its translation: CASSSTPGATGELFF.